The subject of this entry is one T cell receptor beta chain. The antigen is not known. This specimen comes from a study of cytomegalovirus exposure and HLA in healthy donors. Study results and caveats: In a later analysis, TCR beta V- and J-gene trimming showed a link to a missense DCLRE1C variant. Reported performance of the classifier showed diagnosis of cytomegalovirus status with high specificity and sensitivity. Information on immune exposure was restricted to one variable (CMV serostatus).

CDR1 and CDR2 (germline): SGHNT, YYREEE (reference sequence). J lost 0 bases, V lost 4 bases, and 4 bases had no gene match. The length of the CDR3 is 15 residues. The study ran its PCR with 60 Vbeta and 13 Jbeta primers. Assay used: immunoSEQ multiplex PCR; TCRdb lists only in-frame clones, some missing. Among 35,000 to 55,000 clones listed, 50% to 75% were seen once. The source material was PBMCs. The receptor's source is a human donor in good health. The chain uses TRBV5-4 and TRBJ2-1; TRBD2 aligns across 7 bases. DNA for the CDR3: TGTGCCAGCAGCGGGCGGGGGAACTCCTACAATGAGCAGTTCTTC. Protein product: CASSGRGNSYNEQFF.